This record concerns one T cell receptor beta chain sequence. This specimen comes from a study of blood T cell repertoires in COVID-19. Across the whole study: Italy, Spain and the United States were the sources of the convalescent and acute COVID-19 samples. Sources were T cells, B-cell-depleted T cells, or PBMCs; the material itself was cDNA or gDNA.

In the original processing: Reference gene primer amplification in the assay estimated nucleated cell counts. Measured with immunoSEQ multiplex PCR; TCRdb has only the in-frame clones, and not every one. The V and J calls and clone size were taken over from that table, and D and trimming were inferred from the DNA. The data contain about 140,000 clones, about 90% of them singletons. The specimen sequenced was peripheral blood. The receptor's source is a woman aged 55 to 70 with acute or convalescent COVID-19.

The CDR3 DNA follows: TGTGCCAGCAGCTTAGACTACCAAGAGACCCAGTACTTC. Protein product: CASSLDYQETQYF. The rearrangement links TRBV7-3 to TRBJ2-5; D is uncertain. V lost 2 bases and J lost 0, with 4 bases in between. There are 13 residues in the CDR3. Germline CDR1 SGHTA, CDR2 FQGTGA.